Following are 8 T cell receptor beta chains from one sample sequenced in a study of shared clonotypes between healthy human individuals. TCRdb keeps only in-frame clones here, not all; method: immunoSEQ multiplex PCR. The sample has a few million clones; approximately 92% are singletons. CD45RO-negative, CCR7-positively selected cells formed the naive CD8 fraction, excluding terminally differentiated effector memory CD45RA+ cells. Source material: naive CD8+ T cells from PBMCs. The receptor source for this set is a young man in good health. Some clones in this sample may be carry-over from other donors' samples.

The chain links TRBV4-1 to TRBJ2-1; the D is unclear. Germline V gene sequence: CDR1 MGHRA, CDR2 YSYEKL. The V end lost 1 base, the J end lost 0 bases, and 7 bases lay between the germline ends. The length of the CDR3 is 15 residues. The CDR3 reads CASSQVSSSYNEQFF. The DNA of the CDR3 is TGCGCCAGCAGCCAAGTAAGTAGCTCCTACAATGAGCAGTTCTTC.

This chain uses TRBV15 with TRBJ2-7, with D tentatively TRBD2 (5 bases). From germline, CDR1 is LNHNV and CDR2 YYDKDF (reference sequence). The CDR3 is 16 residues long. Trimming shortened V by 1 base and J by 4 bases, and 17 bases separated the two germline ends. CDR3 in amino acids: CATSRASRDFKYEQYF. The CDR3 DNA reads TGTGCCACCAGCAGAGCTTCGAGGGATTTTAAGTACGAGCAGTACTTC.

The rearrangement links TRBV7-9 to TRBJ1-1, with a weak D call TRBD1 (6 bases). CDR1 SEHNR and CDR2 FQNEAQ come from the germline V gene (reference sequence). The CDR3 has 16 residues. V was pared by 1 base and J by 7 bases, with 19 bases between. The CDR3 spells CASSLEGRGPIIEAFF. The CDR3 DNA sequence: TGTGCCAGCAGCTTAGAGGGCAGGGGACCTATCATTGAAGCTTTCTTT. Combining the CDR3 with reference TRBV7-9 and TRBJ1-1 gives the whole variable domain DTGVSQNPRHKITKRGQNVTFRCDPISEHNRLYWYRQTLGQGPEFLTYFQNEAQLEKSRLLSDRFSAERPKGSFSTLEIQRTEQGDSAMYLCASSLEGRGPIIEAFFGQGTRLTVV.

V usage is TRBV6-5 and J usage is TRBJ2-5; 14 bases line up with TRBD2. Germline V gene sequence: CDR1 MNHEY, CDR2 SVGAGI. V shed 2 bases and J 11 bases; nucleotides not matched to a gene: 7. This CDR3 is built from 15 residues. CDR3 sequence (DNA): TGTGCCAGCAGTTACACCGCGGGACTAGCGGGGGAGCAGTACTTC. This sequence encodes CASSYTAGLAGEQYF.

V and J are TRBV27 and TRBJ2-1, with D unresolved. The germline V and J ends were trimmed by 5 bases and 0 bases, with 17 bases remaining between them. Germline V gene lookup returns CDR1 MNHEY and CDR2 SMNVEV (reference sequence). The CDR3 has 17 residues. The chain's CDR3 is CASSAQPKPRSYNEQFF. The DNA of the CDR3 is TGTGCCAGCAGTGCACAACCGAAGCCCCGCTCCTACAATGAGCAGTTCTTC.

The genes are TRBV9 and TRBJ1-2; maybe TRBD1 (5 bases). V was pared by 3 bases and J by 8 bases, with 20 bases between. CDR3 length equals 15 residues. CDR1 and CDR2 from the germline V gene are SGDLS and YYNGEE. CDR3 DNA: TGTGCCAGCAGCGCCGACCCTGGGGACGTCAACGGCTACACCTTC. Translated, it gives CASSADPGDVNGYTF.

Concerning this clone itself: The same CDR3 also results from other DNA sequences found in this sample. This chain links TRBV9 with TRBJ2-7, with 7 bases fitting TRBD1. This CDR3 is built from 15 residues. After removal of 3 bases from V and 0 bases from J, the junction contained 6 bases not matched to a gene. Germline-derived CDR1 and CDR2 are SGDLS and YYNGEE. CDR3 nucleotide sequence: TGTGCCAGCAGCGAGGGGCAGGGGGTCTCCTACGAGCAGTACTTC. It specifies CASSEGQGVSYEQYF.

This chain links TRBV6-6 with TRBJ2-1; no reliable D call. Germline V gives CDR1 MNHNY, CDR2 SVGAGI (reference sequence). V lost 2 bases and J 12 bases, leaving 14 bases between the germline ends. The CDR3 sequence is 13 residues long. CDR3 in amino acids: CASSYGEPAGQFF. The DNA of the CDR3 is TGTGCCAGCAGTTACGGTGAGCCGGCCGGGCAGTTCTTC.